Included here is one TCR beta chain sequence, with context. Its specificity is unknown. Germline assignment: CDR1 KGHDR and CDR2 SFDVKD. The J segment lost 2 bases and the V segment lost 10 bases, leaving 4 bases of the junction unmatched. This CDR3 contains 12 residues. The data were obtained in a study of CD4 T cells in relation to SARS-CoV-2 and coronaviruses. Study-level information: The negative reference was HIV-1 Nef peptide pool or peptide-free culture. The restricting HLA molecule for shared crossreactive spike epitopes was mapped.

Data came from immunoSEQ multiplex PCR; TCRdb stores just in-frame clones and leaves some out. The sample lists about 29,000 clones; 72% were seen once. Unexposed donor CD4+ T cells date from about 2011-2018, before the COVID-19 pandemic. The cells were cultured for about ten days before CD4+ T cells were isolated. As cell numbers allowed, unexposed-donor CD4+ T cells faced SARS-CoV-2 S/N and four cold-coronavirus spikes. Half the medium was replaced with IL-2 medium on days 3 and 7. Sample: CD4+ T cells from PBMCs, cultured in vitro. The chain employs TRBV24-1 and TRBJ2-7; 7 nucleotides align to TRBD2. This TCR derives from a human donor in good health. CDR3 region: CATSGTTYEQYF. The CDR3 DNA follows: TGTGCCACTTCCGGGACTACCTACGAGCAGTACTTC.